The following is a TCR beta chain sequence with its context. The source of the sample is a study of cytomegalovirus exposure and HLA in healthy donors. Repertoires were generated with immunoSEQ multiplex PCR, while TCRdb's copy carries only in-frame clones and drops some. The sample lists more than 300,000 clones; 80% to 90% were seen once. Germline V gene data show CDR1 as MDHEN and CDR2 as SYDVKM. Trimming stripped 6 bases from V and 0 bases from J, with 9 bases between. The CDR3 covers 14 residues. The chain has TRBV28 and TRBJ1-3, with unresolved D. The TCR comes from a woman under 30 in good health and CMV-seronegative. Sequencing was done on a sample of PBMCs. The CDR3 DNA follows: TGTGCCAGCAGGACGGTAGCCTCTGGAAACACCATATATTTT. Protein: CASRTVASGNTIYF. Full variable domain (remainder filled in from reference TRBV28 and TRBJ1-3): DVKVTQSSRYLVKRTGEKVFLECVQDMDHENMFWYRQDPGLGLRLIYFSYDVKMKEKGDIPEGYSVSREKKERFSLILESASTNQTSMYLCASRTVASGNTIYFGEGSWLTVV.